A selection of T cell receptor beta chains follows, all from one sample in a study of blood T cells in healthy people across ages. MiXCR, run by TCRdb on the 5' RACE reads, gives a single entry per CDR3 protein. The sample consists of around 1,900,000 distinct CDR3 sequences, roughly 43% of them appearing once. Sequences were obtained from blood. These receptors were taken from a human donor in good health. Each CDR3 is given with its conserved first and last residue. A D gene is named only where the DNA matches it firmly. Not every row has a clone size; where given, it reads once, few, many or a size class.

V gene	CDR3 length	D gene	clone size	J gene	CDR3 protein	CDR3 DNA
TRBV7-2	15	-	-	TRBJ2-1	CASSYEGGSYNEQLF	TGTGCCAGCAGCTATGAGGGGGGCTCCTACAATGAGCAGTTATTC
TRBV14	17	-	-	TRBJ2-1	CASSQDQMFWRGQTQFF	TGTGCCAGCAGCCAAGATCAGATGTTCTGGCGGGGACAGACGCAGTTCTTC
TRBV20-1	14	TRBD2	few	TRBJ2-3	CSARAGGAADTQYF	TGCAGTGCTAGAGCCGGGGGGGCCGCAGATACGCAGTATTTT
TRBV20-1	14	-	few	TRBJ2-2	CSARDSGTHGELFF	TGCAGTGCTAGAGATTCGGGGACACACGGGGAGCTGTTTTTT
TRBV5-6	14	TRBD2	-	TRBJ2-7	CASTRPTSGYEQYF	TGTGCCAGCACCCGGCCGACTAGCGGCTACGAGCAGTACTTC
TRBV12-3/TRBV12-4	14	-	-	TRBJ2-1	CASSLRRVVHEQFF	TGTGCCAGCAGTTTACGAAGGGTAGTGCATGAGCAGTTCTTC
TRBV29-1	13	-	-	TRBJ1-1	CSVEPTTYTEAFF	TGCAGCGTTGAACCAACGACTTACACTGAAGCTTTCTTT
TRBV24-1	15	-	-	TRBJ1-2	CATSDATGLNYGYTF	TGTGCCACCAGTGATGCGACAGGATTAAACTATGGCTACACCTTC
TRBV20-1	15	-	-	TRBJ1-4	CSARDFRTTNEKLFF	TGCAGTGCTAGAGACTTCAGGACAACTAATGAAAAACTGTTTTTT
TRBV5-6	13	-	-	TRBJ1-1	CASSKQTNTEAFF	TGTGCCAGCAGCAAACAGACGAACACTGAAGCTTTCTTT
TRBV4-2	15	-	-	TRBJ1-2	CASSDEVQKLYGYTF	TGTGCCAGCAGCGATGAAGTACAGAAACTCTATGGCTACACCTTC
TRBV9	15	-	-	TRBJ2-2	CASSVAGAYTGELFF	TGTGCCAGCAGCGTAGCTGGAGCTTACACCGGGGAGCTGTTTTTT
TRBV6-5	15	-	-	TRBJ1-5	CASSRDSSSNQPQHF	TGTGCCAGCAGCCGGGACTCCTCTAGCAATCAGCCCCAGCATTTT
TRBV20-1	14	-	-	TRBJ1-3	CSARDESSGNTIYF	TGCAGTGCTAGAGATGAGAGCTCTGGAAACACCATATATTTT
TRBV6-6	15	-	-	TRBJ1-6	CASSYTGRDNSPLHF	TGTGCCAGCAGTTACACAGGACGGGATAATTCACCCCTCCACTTT
TRBV4-1	15	TRBD1	-	TRBJ1-5	CASSQKTGGNQPRHF	TGCGCCAGCAGCCAAAAGACAGGGGGTAATCAGCCCCGGCATTTT
TRBV6-5	17	-	-	TRBJ1-1	CASSYEPLRAHNTETFF	TGTGCCAGCAGTTACGAACCCCTCAGGGCCCACAACACTGAAACTTTCTTT
TRBV5-1	16	-	-	TRBJ2-7	CASSPPGTRGLYEQYF	TGCGCCAGCAGCCCACCCGGGACAAGGGGTCTCTACGAGCAGTACTTC
TRBV5-1	13	-	-	TRBJ2-7	CASSFIGANEQYF	TGCGCCAGCAGCTTTATTGGGGCAAACGAGCAGTACTTC
TRBV29-1	14	-	few	TRBJ2-5	CSVGPPYLQETQYF	TGCAGCGTTGGGCCCCCCTACCTCCAAGAGACCCAGTACTTC
TRBV7-9	15	TRBD1	once	TRBJ1-6	CASSLRQGNGSPLHF	TGTGCCAGCAGCCTCCGACAGGGGAATGGTTCACCCCTCCACTTT
TRBV12-3/TRBV12-4	14	TRBD2	-	TRBJ2-5	CASSRLADQETRYF	TGTGCCAGCAGTCGACTAGCGGACCAAGAGACCCGGTACTTC
TRBV20-1	14	TRBD2	-	TRBJ2-1	CSAISGGFYNEQFF	TGCAGTGCCATAAGCGGGGGTTTTTACAATGAGCAGTTCTTC
TRBV6-5	14	-	many	TRBJ1-2	CASSSLGRLHGYTF	TGTGCCAGCAGCAGCCTTGGACGGCTACATGGCTACACCTTC
TRBV12-3/TRBV12-4	14	-	few	TRBJ1-1	CASSFAGPDTEAFF	TGTGCCAGCAGTTTTGCGGGCCCCGACACTGAAGCTTTCTTT
TRBV20-1	15	-	few	TRBJ2-4	CSASHGGTPYNEQYF	TGCAGTGCCAGTCATGGGGGAACCCCCTACAATGAGCAGTACTTC
TRBV4-1	17	TRBD2	-	TRBJ2-1	CASSQVGLAGGRNEQFF	TGCGCCAGCAGCCAAGTTGGGCTAGCGGGGGGGCGGAATGAGCAGTTCTTC
TRBV7-2	17	TRBD1	-	TRBJ1-2	CASSLGTGGSLDYGYTF	TGTGCCAGCAGCTTAGGGACAGGGGGTTCTCTCGACTATGGCTACACCTTC
TRBV7-3	14	-	few	TRBJ2-1	CASSLSHRNNEQFF	TGTGCCAGCAGCTTATCCCACCGGAACAATGAGCAGTTCTTC
TRBV2	13	-	few	TRBJ2-3	CASISGGKDTQYF	TGTGCCAGCATATCAGGAGGGAAGGATACGCAGTATTTT
TRBV15	15	-	few	TRBJ2-5	CATSRVTSYQETQYF	TGTGCCACCAGCAGAGTCACTAGCTACCAAGAGACCCAGTACTTC
TRBV6-5	13	TRBD1	few	TRBJ1-2	CASRTQGAWGYTF	TGTGCCAGCCGAACACAGGGGGCTTGGGGCTACACCTTC
TRBV11-1	14	-	few	TRBJ2-7	CASSSKGHSYEQYF	TGTGCCAGCAGCTCTAAGGGACACTCCTACGAGCAGTACTTC
TRBV5-4	15	-	few	TRBJ2-7	CASSLEPGSSYEQYF	TGTGCCAGCAGCTTGGAACCGGGTAGCTCCTACGAGCAGTACTTC
TRBV2	15	-	few	TRBJ2-7	CASRKQPTPLYEQYF	TGTGCCAGCAGGAAACAGCCAACCCCCCTCTACGAGCAGTACTTC
TRBV20-1	14	TRBD2	few	TRBJ2-3	CSARRAGVIDTQYF	TGCAGTGCTAGAAGAGCGGGGGTGATAGATACGCAGTATTTT
TRBV12-3/TRBV12-4	15	-	-	TRBJ2-3	CASSPRRLVTDTQYF	TGTGCCAGCAGTCCCCGACGTTTGGTCACAGATACGCAGTATTTT
TRBV5-1	15	TRBD1	few	TRBJ2-5	CASSFQGASIEEQYF	TGCGCCAGCAGTTTTCAGGGGGCGAGTATAGAAGAGCAGTACTTC
TRBV6-1	18	-	-	TRBJ2-3	CASSLGGRILSDGDTQYF	TGTGCCAGCAGCCTGGGTGGGCGGATCCTCTCTGATGGAGATACGCAGTATTTT
TRBV10-3	14	TRBD2	few	TRBJ2-1	CAIRPGLDMDEQFF	TGTGCCATCAGACCAGGACTAGATATGGATGAGCAGTTCTTC
TRBV7-9	15	-	-	TRBJ2-3	CASSLAEGPGDTQYF	TGTGCCAGCAGCTTAGCTGAGGGTCCTGGGGATACGCAGTATTTT
TRBV6-5	15	-	few	TRBJ1-2	CASSYSRDTSYGYTF	TGTGCCAGCAGTTACTCTAGGGACACCAGCTATGGCTACACCTTC
TRBV9	15	-	-	TRBJ2-2	CASSVSYLNTGELFF	TGTGCCAGCAGCGTATCGTACCTGAACACCGGGGAGCTGTTTTTT
TRBV28	11	-	-	TRBJ2-1	CATGGINEQFF	TGTGCCACGGGGGGCATCAATGAGCAGTTCTTC
TRBV25-1	14	-	-	TRBJ2-1	CASRSGDSYNEQFF	TGTGCCAGCAGATCAGGTGACTCCTACAATGAGCAGTTCTTC
TRBV12-3/TRBV12-4	14	-	-	TRBJ2-3	CASSWVRGADTQYF	TGTGCCAGCAGTTGGGTGAGGGGGGCAGATACGCAGTATTTT
TRBV15	14	-	-	TRBJ1-2	CATSRDRRDYGYTF	TGTGCCACCAGCAGAGATAGACGGGACTATGGCTACACCTTC
TRBV4-1	14	-	many	TRBJ2-5	CASSQDPAQETQYF	TGCGCCAGCAGCCAAGATCCAGCTCAAGAGACCCAGTACTTC
TRBV30	13	-	-	TRBJ1-1	CAWRVGGNTEAFF	TGTGCCTGGAGAGTGGGGGGGAACACTGAAGCTTTCTTT
TRBV21-1	14	-	few	TRBJ2-7	CASKARTGSYEQYF	TGTGCCAGCAAAGCGCGGACAGGATCCTACGAGCAGTACTTC
TRBV3-1	14	-	-	TRBJ1-1	CASSQEYSNTEAFF	TGTGCCAGCAGCCAAGAGTACTCGAACACTGAAGCTTTCTTT
TRBV27	18	TRBD1	once	TRBJ2-3	CASSPNPTGGVGTDTQYF	TGTGCCAGCAGTCCCAACCCGACAGGGGGCGTCGGCACAGATACGCAGTATTTT
TRBV7-2	13	TRBD1	few	TRBJ1-2	CASSPAGGYGCTF	TGTGCCAGCAGCCCAGCAGGGGGATATGGCTGCACCTTC